This is a list of T cell receptor beta chains from one sample in a study of T-cell reconstitution after alpha-beta-depleted transplantation in children. A single record per CDR3 protein comes from TCRdb applying MiXCR to the PCR reads. The repertoire consists of 350,000 to 500,000 distinct CDR3 sequences, with approximately 42% occurring once and the leading ten covering 25% to 30%. The sample consisted of PBMCs, taken before TCRalphabeta/CD19-depleted stem cell transplant. The source is a girl aged 2 to 10 with aplastic anemia, due to receive a stem cell transplant. The conserved cysteine and the conserved F or W are not part of the CDR3 here. Each record gives: CDR3 protein, J gene, V gene.

SASPGTSGSRTTNEQF | TRBJ2-1 | TRBV20-1
SARAGDYGYT | TRBJ1-2 | TRBV20-1
ASSSPGGGEKLF | TRBJ1-4 | TRBV7-2
ASSENSWNTEAF | TRBJ1-1 | TRBV10-2
ASSFRGAVNIQY | TRBJ2-4 | TRBV5-6
ASSLVSGGTYEQY | TRBJ2-7 | TRBV5-6
SARDSGPQAF | TRBJ1-1 | TRBV20-1
SVEGTGLGTQY | TRBJ2-5 | TRBV29-1
ASSLLGTGFYEQY | TRBJ2-7 | TRBV5-1
ASRLTGAGNSIY | TRBJ1-3 | TRBV6-1
ASERSSRG | TRBJ2-7 | TRBV5-1
SAPGQNNEQF | TRBJ2-1 | TRBV20-1
ASSMTAHSNQPQH | TRBJ1-5 | TRBV19
ASSLIANYEQY | TRBJ2-7 | TRBV27
SAPPPGMNTEAF | TRBJ1-1 | TRBV20-1
ASTPTGGSGANVLT | TRBJ2-6 | TRBV19
ASSLIGGAMDGYT | TRBJ1-2 | TRBV7-6
ASSPGPGWETQY | TRBJ2-5 | TRBV4-1
ASSFAGGISTDTQY | TRBJ2-3 | TRBV7-8
SARVGERETEAF | TRBJ1-1 | TRBV20-1
ASSLGLPQDSLAYGYT | TRBJ1-2 | TRBV11-2
ASSSFVGNTEAF | TRBJ1-1 | TRBV7-2